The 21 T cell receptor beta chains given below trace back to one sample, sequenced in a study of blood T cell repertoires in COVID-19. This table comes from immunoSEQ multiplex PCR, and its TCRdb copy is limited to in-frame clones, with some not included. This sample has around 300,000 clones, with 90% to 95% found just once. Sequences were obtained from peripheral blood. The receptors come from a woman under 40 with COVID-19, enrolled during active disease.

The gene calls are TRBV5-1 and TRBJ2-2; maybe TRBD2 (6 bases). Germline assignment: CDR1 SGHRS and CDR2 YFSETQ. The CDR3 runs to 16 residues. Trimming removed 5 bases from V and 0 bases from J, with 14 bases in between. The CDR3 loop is CASSREESTNTGELFF. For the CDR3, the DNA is TGCGCCAGCAGTAGGGAGGAATCGACGAACACCGGGGAGCTGTTTTTT. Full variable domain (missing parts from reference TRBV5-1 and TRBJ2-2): KAGVTQTPRYLIKTRGQQVTLSCSPISGHRSVSWYQQTPGQGLQFLFEYFSETQRNKGNFPGRFSGRQFSNSRSEMNVSTLELGDSALYLCASSREESTNTGELFFGEGSRLTVL.

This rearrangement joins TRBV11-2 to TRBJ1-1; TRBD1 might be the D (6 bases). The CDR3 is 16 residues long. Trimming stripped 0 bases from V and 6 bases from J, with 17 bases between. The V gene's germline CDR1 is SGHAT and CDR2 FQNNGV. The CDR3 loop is CASSLDRAGAEAEAFF. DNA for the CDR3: TGTGCCAGCAGCTTAGATCGGGCAGGGGCTGAGGCTGAAGCTTTCTTT.

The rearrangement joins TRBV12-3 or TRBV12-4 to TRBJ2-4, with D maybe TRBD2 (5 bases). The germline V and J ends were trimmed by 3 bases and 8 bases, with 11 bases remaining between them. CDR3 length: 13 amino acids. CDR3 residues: CASSLGGLDIQYF. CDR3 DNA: TGTGCCAGCAGTTTGGGCGGGCTGGACATTCAGTACTTC.

DNA of the CDR3: TGTGCCAGCAGCGTCGGACAGGCCCCCGGCGAAAAACTGTTTTTT. This translates into CASSVGQAPGEKLFF. The chain carries TRBV9 and TRBJ1-4; 7 bases match TRBD1. CDR1 and CDR2 from the germline V gene are SGDLS and YYNGEE. This CDR3 is 15 amino acids long. V lost 2 bases and J lost 8; bases outside the gene matches: 9.

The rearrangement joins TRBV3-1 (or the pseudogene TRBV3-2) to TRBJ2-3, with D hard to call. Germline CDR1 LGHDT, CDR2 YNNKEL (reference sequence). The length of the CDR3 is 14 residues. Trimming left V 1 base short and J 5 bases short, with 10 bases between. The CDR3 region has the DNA TGTGCCAGCAGCCAAGGTTCTGTCCGAGATACGCAGTATTTT. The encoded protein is CASSQGSVRDTQYF.

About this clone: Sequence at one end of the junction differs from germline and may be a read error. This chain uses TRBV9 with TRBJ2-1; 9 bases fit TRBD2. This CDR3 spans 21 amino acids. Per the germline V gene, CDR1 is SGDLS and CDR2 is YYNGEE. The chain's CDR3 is CASSGSRAGPSGASSYNEQFF. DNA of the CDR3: TGTGCGAGCAGCGGTAGCCGGGCAGGCCCTAGCGGGGCCAGCTCCTACAATGAGCAGTTCTTC.

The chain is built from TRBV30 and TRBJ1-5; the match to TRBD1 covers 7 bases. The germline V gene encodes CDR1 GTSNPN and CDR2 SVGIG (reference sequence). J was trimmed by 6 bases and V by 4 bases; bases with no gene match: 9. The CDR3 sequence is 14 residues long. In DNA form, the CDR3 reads TGTGCCTGGACAAAAGACAGGGTGAGTCAGCCCCAGCATTTT. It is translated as CAWTKDRVSQPQHF.

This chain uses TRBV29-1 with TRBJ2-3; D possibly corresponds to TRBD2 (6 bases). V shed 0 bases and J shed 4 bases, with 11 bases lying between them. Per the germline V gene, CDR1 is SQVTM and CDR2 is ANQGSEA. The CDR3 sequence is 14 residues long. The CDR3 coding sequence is TGCAGCGTTGAAGAGACTGGAGGGTCAGATACGCAGTATTTT. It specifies CSVEETGGSDTQYF.

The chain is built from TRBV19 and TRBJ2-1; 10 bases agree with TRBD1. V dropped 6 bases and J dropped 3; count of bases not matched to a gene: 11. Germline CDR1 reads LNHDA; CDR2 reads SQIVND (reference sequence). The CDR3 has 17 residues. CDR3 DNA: TGTGCCAGTAGCCCCTCGCCCAGGACAGGGGGCTACAATGAGCAGTTCTTC. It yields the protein CASSPSPRTGGYNEQFF.

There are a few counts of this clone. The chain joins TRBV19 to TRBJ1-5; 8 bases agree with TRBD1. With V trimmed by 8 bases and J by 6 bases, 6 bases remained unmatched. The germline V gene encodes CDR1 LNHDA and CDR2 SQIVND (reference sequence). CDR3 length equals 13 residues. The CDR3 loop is CASGGQAGQPQHF. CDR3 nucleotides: TGTGCCAGTGGGGGACAGGCTGGTCAGCCCCAGCATTTT.

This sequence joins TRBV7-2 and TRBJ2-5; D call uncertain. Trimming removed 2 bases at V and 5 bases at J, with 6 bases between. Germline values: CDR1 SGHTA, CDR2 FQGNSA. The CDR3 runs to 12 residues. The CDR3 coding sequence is TGTGCCAGCAGCTTAATTAGCGAGACCCAGTACTTC. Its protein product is CASSLISETQYF.

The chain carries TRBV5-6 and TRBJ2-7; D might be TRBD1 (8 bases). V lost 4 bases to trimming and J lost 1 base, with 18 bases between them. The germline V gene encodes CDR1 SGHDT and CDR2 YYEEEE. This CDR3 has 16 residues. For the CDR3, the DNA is TGTGCCAGCAGCGGGGGGGACAGGCGTTCGTCCTACGAGCAGTACTTC. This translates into CASSGGDRRSSYEQYF. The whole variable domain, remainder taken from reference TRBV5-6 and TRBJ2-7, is DAGVTQSPTHLIKTRGQQVTLRCSPKSGHDTVSWYQQALGQGPQFIFQYYEEEERQRGNFPDRFSGHQFPNYSSELNVNALLLGDSALYLCASSGGDRRSSYEQYFGPGTRLTVT.

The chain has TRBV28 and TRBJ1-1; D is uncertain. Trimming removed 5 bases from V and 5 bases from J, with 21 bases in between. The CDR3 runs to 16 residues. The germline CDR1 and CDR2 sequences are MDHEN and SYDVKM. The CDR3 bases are TGTGCCAGCAGTGGCGGAGGACTCCCCGGGGTTACTGAAGCTTTCTTT. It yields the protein CASSGGGLPGVTEAFF. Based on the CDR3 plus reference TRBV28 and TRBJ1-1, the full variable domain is DVKVTQSSRYLVKRTGEKVFLECVQDMDHENMFWYRQDPGLGLRLIYFSYDVKMKEKGDIPEGYSVSREKKERFSLILESASTNQTSMYLCASSGGGLPGVTEAFFGQGTRLTVV.

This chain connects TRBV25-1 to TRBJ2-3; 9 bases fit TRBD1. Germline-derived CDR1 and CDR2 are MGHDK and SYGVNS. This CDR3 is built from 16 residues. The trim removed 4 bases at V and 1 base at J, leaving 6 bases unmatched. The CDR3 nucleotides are TGTGCCAGCAGTGGCTGGACAGGGGAAGGCACAGATACGCAGTATTTT. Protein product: CASSGWTGEGTDTQYF.

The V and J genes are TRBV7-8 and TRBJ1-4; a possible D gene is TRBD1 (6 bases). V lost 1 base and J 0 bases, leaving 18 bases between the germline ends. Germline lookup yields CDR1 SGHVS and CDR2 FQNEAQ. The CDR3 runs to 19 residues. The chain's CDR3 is CASSLVGTLITPTNEKLFF. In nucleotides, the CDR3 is TGTGCCAGCAGCTTAGTGGGGACACTGATTACTCCAACTAATGAAAAACTGTTTTTT.

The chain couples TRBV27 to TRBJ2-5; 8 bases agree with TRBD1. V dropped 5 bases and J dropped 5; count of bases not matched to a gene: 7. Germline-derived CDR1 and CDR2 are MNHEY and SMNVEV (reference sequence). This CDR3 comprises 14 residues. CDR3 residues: CASSPDRGGETQYF. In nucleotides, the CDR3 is TGTGCCAGCAGTCCCGACAGGGGTGGCGAGACCCAGTACTTC.

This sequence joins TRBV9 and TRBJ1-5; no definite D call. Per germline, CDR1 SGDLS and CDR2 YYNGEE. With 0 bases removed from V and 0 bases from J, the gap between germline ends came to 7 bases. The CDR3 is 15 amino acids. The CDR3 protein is CASSVGEGSNQPQHF. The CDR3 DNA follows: TGTGCCAGCAGCGTAGGGGAGGGTAGCAATCAGCCCCAGCATTTT.

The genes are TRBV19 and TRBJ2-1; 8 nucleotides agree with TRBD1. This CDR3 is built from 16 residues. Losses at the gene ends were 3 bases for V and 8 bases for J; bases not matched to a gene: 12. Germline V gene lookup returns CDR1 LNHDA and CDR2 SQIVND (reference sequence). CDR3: CASSIRYRGVSDEQFF. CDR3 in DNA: TGTGCCAGTAGTATTCGCTACAGGGGGGTTAGTGATGAGCAGTTCTTC.

The CDR3 reads CASSLATGLSYEQYF. CDR3 in DNA: TGTGCCAGCAGCTTGGCAACGGGACTGAGCTACGAGCAGTACTTC. The chain combines TRBV5-6 with TRBJ2-7, with D maybe TRBD2 (6 bases). Deletions cut 0 bases from V and 3 bases from J, with 13 bases between. The V gene's germline CDR1 is SGHDT and CDR2 YYEEEE. The CDR3 extends over 15 amino acids.

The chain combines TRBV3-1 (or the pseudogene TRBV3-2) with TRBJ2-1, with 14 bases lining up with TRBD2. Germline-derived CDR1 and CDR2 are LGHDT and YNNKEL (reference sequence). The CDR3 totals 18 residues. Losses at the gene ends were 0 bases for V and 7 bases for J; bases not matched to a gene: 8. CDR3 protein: CASSQDSIRLAGGNEQFF. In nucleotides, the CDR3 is TGTGCCAGCAGCCAAGATAGTATCCGACTAGCGGGAGGGAATGAGCAGTTCTTC.

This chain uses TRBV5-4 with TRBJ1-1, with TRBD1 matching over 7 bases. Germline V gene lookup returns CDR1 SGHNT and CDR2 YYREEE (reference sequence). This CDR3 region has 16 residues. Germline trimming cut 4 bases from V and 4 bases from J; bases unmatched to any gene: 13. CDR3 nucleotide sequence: TGTGCCAGCAGCGCGGACAGGATGGGACGAAGCACTGAAGCTTTCTTT. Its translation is CASSADRMGRSTEAFF.